This TCR beta chain derives from a study of blood T cell repertoires in COVID-19. Produced via immunoSEQ multiplex PCR; TCRdb's table is partial and in-frame only. The table records around 180,000 clones, approximately 79% of them present only once. This clone was observed a few times. CDR3 length equals 15 residues. Germline CDR1 is SGHRS and CDR2 is YFSETQ. Trimming took 0 bases from V and 3 from J; bases not matched to a gene: 4. V is TRBV5-1 and J is TRBJ2-7; TRBD2 aligns across 9 bases. The TCR comes from a woman older than 75 with acute or convalescent COVID-19. Source material: peripheral blood. Here the CDR3 DNA reads TGCGCCAGCAGCTTGGGTGCTAGCGGGAACTACGAGCAGTACTTC. Its protein is CASSLGASGNYEQYF.